This T cell receptor beta chain was observed in a study of T cell responses to AZD1222 COVID-19 vaccine. The overall study: Some second doses came at about 4 weeks and others at about 12 weeks; these were pooled.

The CDR3 totals 15 residues. The V and J ends lost 0 bases and 0 bases respectively, with 9 bases between them. In germline, CDR1 is ENHRY, CDR2 SYGVKD. Generated by immunoSEQ multiplex PCR, the TCRdb table keeps only in-frame clones and is missing some. The sample shows some 150,000 clones, about nine tenths of them seen only once. The source is an adult in good health. The specimen comprised peripheral blood, sampled on day 0 of AZD1222 vaccination. This chain joins TRBV10-3 and TRBJ2-7; D not resolved. The CDR3 nucleotides read TGTGCCATCAGTGAGTCCCCCTCCCTCTCCTACGAGCAGTACTTC. Protein sequence: CAISESPSLSYEQYF.